The 4 T cell receptor beta chains listed next were all sequenced from one sample in a study of technical replicates of blood from a few donors. Sequencing used immunoSEQ multiplex PCR; TCRdb keeps in-frame clones, though not all of them. The sample includes tens of thousands of clones, around 87% of them seen just once. Sequenced: PBMCs. The receptors were sampled from a human donor in good health. Some clones in this sample may be carry-over from other donors' samples.

The chain couples TRBV5-1 to TRBJ2-1; a weak D match, TRBD1 (6 bases). This CDR3 contains 14 residues. Germline assignment: CDR1 SGHRS and CDR2 YFSETQ. Trimming cost V 2 bases and J 8 bases, with 14 bases left between them. CDR3 sequence: CASSLQGSRDEQFF. The CDR3 DNA follows: TGCGCCAGCAGCTTACAGGGTTCACGGGATGAGCAGTTCTTC.

The gene calls are TRBV5-1 and TRBJ1-2; no definite D call. CDR1 is SGHRS and CDR2 is YFSETQ in the germline V gene. CDR3 length equals 15 residues. Trimming cost V 4 bases and J 0 bases, with 13 bases left between them. The CDR3 region is CASSLDGRTNYGYTF. CDR3 coding DNA: TGCGCCAGCAGCCTGGATGGCAGGACTAACTATGGCTACACCTTC.

The gene calls are TRBV5-6 and TRBJ1-2, with D tentatively TRBD1 (6 bases). The CDR3 is 14 residues long. Trimming removed 2 bases from V and 0 bases from J, with 8 bases in between. The V gene's germline CDR1 is SGHDT and CDR2 YYEEEE. Written as DNA, the CDR3 is TGTGCCAGCAGCTTCGGGACAACTAACTATGGCTACACCTTC. The encoded protein is CASSFGTTNYGYTF.

A few counts support this clone. The chain carries TRBV7-9 and TRBJ1-6; weak D call: TRBD1 (6 bases). The germline V gene encodes CDR1 SEHNR and CDR2 FQNEAQ (reference sequence). The CDR3 extends over 15 amino acids. The V end lost 6 bases, the J end lost 6 bases, and 15 bases lay between the germline ends. In nucleotides, the CDR3 is TGTGCCAGCAGTCTGACAGGAGGATCTAATTCACCCCTCCACTTT. Its translation: CASSLTGGSNSPLHF.